One sample yielded the 2 T cell receptor beta chains listed below, sequenced in a study of T-cell reconstitution after alpha-beta-depleted transplantation in children. Unique molecular identifiers were incorporated during preparation of the TCRbeta library. TCRdb recomputed calls from the PCR reads with MiXCR, one row per CDR3 protein. The data contain 65,000 to 70,000 distinct CDR3 sequences, approximately 5% of them singletons. Sequenced here: PBMCs, mostly from graft donor cells, sampled 180 days after TCRalphabeta/CD19-depleted stem cell transplant. The source of these receptors is a boy less than two years old who had a stem cell transplant for acute myeloid leukemia, so the T cells may come from the graft donor.

This clonotype has a count of ten or more. This chain uses TRBV12-3 or TRBV12-4 with TRBJ1-2; no clear D gene. CDR3 length: 13 amino acids. Between the trimmed V and J ends, which lost 5 bases and 6 bases, there was a span of 13 bases. CDR3 region: CASSPTAADGYTF. CDR3 in DNA: TGTGCCAGCAGTCCCACCGCGGCAGATGGCTACACCTTC.

This clonotype has at least ten counts. This chain uses TRBV29-1 with TRBJ1-2, with TRBD1 matching over 7 bases. Germline CDR1 and CDR2: SQVTM and ANQGSEA. With V trimmed by 1 base and J by 8 bases, 16 bases remained unmatched. The CDR3 sequence is 16 residues long. In DNA form, the CDR3 reads TGCAGCGTTGAAGGTCCCCCAGGGGGAGGGTTGGAAGGCTACACCTTC. Protein: CSVEGPPGGGLEGYTF. The variable domain in full, with the rest retrieved from reference TRBV29-1 and TRBJ1-2, is SAVISQKPSRDICQRGTSLTIQCQVDSQVTMMFWYRQQPGQSLTLIATANQGSEATYESGFVIDKFPISRPNLTFSTLTVSNMSPEDSSIYLCSVEGPPGGGLEGYTFGSGTRLTVV.